This is a list of T cell receptor beta chains from one sample in a study of T cell responses to AZD1222 COVID-19 vaccine. TCRdb's table, derived via immunoSEQ multiplex PCR, lists solely in-frame clones and lacks some. The table lists around 80,000 clones, approximately 85% of them singletons, with 10% in the top ten. Material: peripheral blood, obtained 28 days after the second AZD1222 dose. The receptors stem from an adult who received the AZD1222 COVID-19 vaccine. The CDR3 runs from the conserved cysteine through the conserved F or W. Each record gives: CDR3 DNA, CDR3 protein, V gene, clone size, CDR3 length, D gene, J gene. D genes are given only for firm matches. The size field is filled for only some rows; it gives once, few, many or a size class.

cdr3_nt: TGTGCCATCAGGGACCAGCGGGGGAACACCGGGGAGCTGTTTTTT; cdr3_aa: CAIRDQRGNTGELFF; v_call: TRBV10-3; clone_size: .; cdr3_length: 15; d_call: TRBD2; j_call: TRBJ2-2
cdr3_nt: TGTGCCTGGAAGGCGGAGAACACTGAAGCTTTCTTT; cdr3_aa: CAWKAENTEAFF; v_call: TRBV30; clone_size: .; cdr3_length: 12; d_call: .; j_call: TRBJ1-1
cdr3_nt: TGTGCCAGCAGTGACCTCTTGTCTAGCGTCGATGAGCAGTTCTTC; cdr3_aa: CASSDLLSSVDEQFF; v_call: TRBV6-4; clone_size: .; cdr3_length: 15; d_call: .; j_call: TRBJ2-1
cdr3_nt: TGTGCCAGCAGCTACTGGGGACCGAATACCTACAATGAGCAGTTCTTC; cdr3_aa: CASSYWGPNTYNEQFF; v_call: TRBV7-6; clone_size: few; cdr3_length: 16; d_call: .; j_call: TRBJ2-1
cdr3_nt: TGTGCCTGGAGTACCGGGACCATGTACAATGAGCAGTTCTTC; cdr3_aa: CAWSTGTMYNEQFF; v_call: TRBV30; clone_size: .; cdr3_length: 14; d_call: .; j_call: TRBJ2-1
cdr3_nt: TGTGCCATCAGTGAGCATGGTGGGGTCGAGCAGTACTTC; cdr3_aa: CAISEHGGVEQYF; v_call: TRBV10-3; clone_size: .; cdr3_length: 13; d_call: .; j_call: TRBJ2-7
cdr3_nt: TGCGCCAGCACCCCGGGAAGGCAAGAGACCCAGTACTTC; cdr3_aa: CASTPGRQETQYF; v_call: TRBV10-2; clone_size: once; cdr3_length: 13; d_call: .; j_call: TRBJ2-5
cdr3_nt: TGCAGCGTTGGACAGGGGGCTAACACCGGGGAGCTGTTTTTT; cdr3_aa: CSVGQGANTGELFF; v_call: TRBV29-1; clone_size: .; cdr3_length: 14; d_call: TRBD1; j_call: TRBJ2-2
cdr3_nt: TGTGCCAGCAGCCCGGGACTAGAGTCCTACAATGAGCAGTTCTTC; cdr3_aa: CASSPGLESYNEQFF; v_call: TRBV6-5; clone_size: .; cdr3_length: 15; d_call: TRBD2; j_call: TRBJ2-1
cdr3_nt: TGTGCCAGCAGAGGGTCTGCCTACGAGCAGTACTTC; cdr3_aa: CASRGSAYEQYF; v_call: TRBV25-1; clone_size: .; cdr3_length: 12; d_call: .; j_call: TRBJ2-7
cdr3_nt: TGTGCCAGCAGCAGGGGACCCAGCTCCTACGAGCAGTACTTC; cdr3_aa: CASSRGPSSYEQYF; v_call: TRBV7-9; clone_size: .; cdr3_length: 14; d_call: .; j_call: TRBJ2-7
cdr3_nt: TGTGCCAGCAGTTTAGAGAGTCAGCCCCAGCATTTT; cdr3_aa: CASSLESQPQHF; v_call: TRBV12-3/TRBV12-4; clone_size: .; cdr3_length: 12; d_call: .; j_call: TRBJ1-5
cdr3_nt: TGTGCCAGCAGTGAACTAGCGGGGGGGCCTTATACGCAGTATTTT; cdr3_aa: CASSELAGGPYTQYF; v_call: TRBV6-4; clone_size: .; cdr3_length: 15; d_call: TRBD2; j_call: TRBJ2-3
cdr3_nt: TGTGCCACCAGCATAGGGACAATTTATCAGCCCCAGCATTTT; cdr3_aa: CATSIGTIYQPQHF; v_call: TRBV15; clone_size: few; cdr3_length: 14; d_call: .; j_call: TRBJ1-5
cdr3_nt: TGTGCCAGCAGGTATACAGGTGGGCCCCTCCACTTT; cdr3_aa: CASRYTGGPLHF; v_call: TRBV28; clone_size: .; cdr3_length: 12; d_call: .; j_call: TRBJ1-6
cdr3_nt: TGTGCCAGCAGCCAAGCCGGGAGGACACAAAACATTCAGTACTTC; cdr3_aa: CASSQAGRTQNIQYF; v_call: TRBV3-1/TRBV3-2; clone_size: once; cdr3_length: 15; d_call: TRBD2; j_call: TRBJ2-4
cdr3_nt: TGTGCCAGCAGGGGCCAAATAGTCGGGGACGAGCAGTACTTC; cdr3_aa: CASRGQIVGDEQYF; v_call: TRBV6-5; clone_size: .; cdr3_length: 14; d_call: .; j_call: TRBJ2-7
cdr3_nt: TGTGCCAGCAGGACGGGATCTAGGGCAGATACGCAGTATTTT; cdr3_aa: CASRTGSRADTQYF; v_call: TRBV6-5; clone_size: once; cdr3_length: 14; d_call: .; j_call: TRBJ2-3
cdr3_nt: TGTGCCAGCAGCCCGCGGACAGGAGACACCATATATTTT; cdr3_aa: CASSPRTGDTIYF; v_call: TRBV9; clone_size: .; cdr3_length: 13; d_call: TRBD1; j_call: TRBJ1-3
cdr3_nt: TGTGCCAGCAGCTTAGATCGGGGGGCCAACTATGGCTACACCTTC; cdr3_aa: CASSLDRGANYGYTF; v_call: TRBV7-9; clone_size: .; cdr3_length: 15; d_call: .; j_call: TRBJ1-2
cdr3_nt: TGTGCCAGCAGTTTTCAGGGAAACGAGCAGTACTTC; cdr3_aa: CASSFQGNEQYF; v_call: TRBV6-5; clone_size: .; cdr3_length: 12; d_call: .; j_call: TRBJ2-7
cdr3_nt: TGTGCCAGCAGCCAAGGACCCGCCGGGGCCAACGTCCTGACTTTC; cdr3_aa: CASSQGPAGANVLTF; v_call: TRBV7-3; clone_size: .; cdr3_length: 15; d_call: .; j_call: TRBJ2-6
cdr3_nt: TGTGCCAGCAGACCAGGAGGGACTAATGAAAAACTGTTTTTT; cdr3_aa: CASRPGGTNEKLFF; v_call: TRBV7-9; clone_size: .; cdr3_length: 14; d_call: .; j_call: TRBJ1-4
cdr3_nt: TGTGCCAGCAGTGGGAGGCTGGATAATGAAAAACTGTTTTTT; cdr3_aa: CASSGRLDNEKLFF; v_call: TRBV2; clone_size: .; cdr3_length: 14; d_call: .; j_call: TRBJ1-4
cdr3_nt: TGTGCCAGCAGCCCGGACAGGGGGAGAGAAACTGAAGCTTTCTTT; cdr3_aa: CASSPDRGRETEAFF; v_call: TRBV11-2; clone_size: .; cdr3_length: 15; d_call: TRBD1; j_call: TRBJ1-1
cdr3_nt: TGCGCCAGCAGCCAAGGGCAGCCCCGGGGACAAGAGACCCAGTACTTC; cdr3_aa: CASSQGQPRGQETQYF; v_call: TRBV4-1; clone_size: .; cdr3_length: 16; d_call: .; j_call: TRBJ2-5
cdr3_nt: TGTGCCAGCAGCCAAATGAGGGATCTCGGAAACACCATATATTTT; cdr3_aa: CASSQMRDLGNTIYF; v_call: TRBV4-2; clone_size: .; cdr3_length: 15; d_call: .; j_call: TRBJ1-3
cdr3_nt: TGCGCCAGCAGTCACGACGTAAGGGGAAGCTCCTATAATTCACCCCTCCACTTT; cdr3_aa: CASSHDVRGSSYNSPLHF; v_call: TRBV4-1; clone_size: .; cdr3_length: 18; d_call: .; j_call: TRBJ1-6
cdr3_nt: TGTGCCAGCAGCCAAGGTAACAGAAGACTTACTAGCAATCAGCCCCAGCATTTT; cdr3_aa: CASSQGNRRLTSNQPQHF; v_call: TRBV4-2; clone_size: .; cdr3_length: 18; d_call: .; j_call: TRBJ1-5
cdr3_nt: TGTGCCAGCAGCGAGTTACACTATGGCTACACCTTC; cdr3_aa: CASSELHYGYTF; v_call: TRBV5-4; clone_size: .; cdr3_length: 12; d_call: .; j_call: TRBJ1-2
cdr3_nt: TGTGCCAGCAGTTACTCCCGACTAGCGGGGGCCAACCAAGAGACCCAGTACTTC; cdr3_aa: CASSYSRLAGANQETQYF; v_call: TRBV6-2/TRBV6-3; clone_size: .; cdr3_length: 18; d_call: TRBD2; j_call: TRBJ2-5
cdr3_nt: TGTGCCAGCAGCGATACAGGGTCCAACACCGGGGAGCTGTTTTTT; cdr3_aa: CASSDTGSNTGELFF; v_call: TRBV7-6; clone_size: large; cdr3_length: 15; d_call: .; j_call: TRBJ2-2
cdr3_nt: TGTGCCAGCAGCCCTATGGCCCCCTACGAGCAGTACTTC; cdr3_aa: CASSPMAPYEQYF; v_call: TRBV28; clone_size: .; cdr3_length: 13; d_call: .; j_call: TRBJ2-7
cdr3_nt: TGTGCCAGCAGTGCGCAAGTAGGATCAGAGGCCTATGGCTACACCTTC; cdr3_aa: CASSAQVGSEAYGYTF; v_call: TRBV6-1; clone_size: .; cdr3_length: 16; d_call: .; j_call: TRBJ1-2
cdr3_nt: TGTGCCAGCAGCTTAGATTTCGCAGATACGCAGTATTTT; cdr3_aa: CASSLDFADTQYF; v_call: TRBV11-3; clone_size: once; cdr3_length: 13; d_call: .; j_call: TRBJ2-3
cdr3_nt: TGTGCCACCTCAACAGGGACCCAGGGAAACACCATATATTTT; cdr3_aa: CATSTGTQGNTIYF; v_call: TRBV18; clone_size: .; cdr3_length: 14; d_call: .; j_call: TRBJ1-3
cdr3_nt: TGCAGCGTTGTAGTGCGGGGCTCCAACAATGAGCAGTTCTTC; cdr3_aa: CSVVVRGSNNEQFF; v_call: TRBV29-1; clone_size: .; cdr3_length: 14; d_call: .; j_call: TRBJ2-1
cdr3_nt: TGTGCCAGCAGCTTAGCAGTGGGGGGACTAAATGAGCAGTTCTTC; cdr3_aa: CASSLAVGGLNEQFF; v_call: TRBV7-8; clone_size: .; cdr3_length: 15; d_call: TRBD2; j_call: TRBJ2-1
cdr3_nt: TGTGCCAGCAGCCCTCCCCACAGGGGGATCCACGAGCAGTACTTC; cdr3_aa: CASSPPHRGIHEQYF; v_call: TRBV13; clone_size: few; cdr3_length: 15; d_call: TRBD1; j_call: TRBJ2-7
cdr3_nt: TGTGCCAGCTCACCAGGGGGTGGAAAGAATCAGCCCCAGCATTTT; cdr3_aa: CASSPGGGKNQPQHF; v_call: TRBV18; clone_size: .; cdr3_length: 15; d_call: .; j_call: TRBJ1-5
cdr3_nt: TGTGCCATCAGTGACCCATACAGACGGGGGATCACTGAAGCTTTCTTT; cdr3_aa: CAISDPYRRGITEAFF; v_call: TRBV10-3; clone_size: .; cdr3_length: 16; d_call: .; j_call: TRBJ1-1